This T cell receptor (beta chain) derives from a study of blood T cells in healthy people across ages. General study findings and limits: The CMV status of each donor remained undetermined, and this could have confounded shifts in expanded clonotypes. The fall in TCR beta diversity per million T cells was roughly linear with age. Naive T cell percentage and TCR beta diversity correlated strongly.

Trimming took 7 bases from V and 6 from J, leaving 9 bases between them. This CDR3 contains 11 residues. Germline V gene data show CDR1 as SGHAT and CDR2 as FQNNGV. Sample-barcoded 5' priming and a J-beta primer mix drove a second PCR of 7 to 11 cycles. Via MiXCR, TCRdb re-called the 5' RACE reads, giving one row per CDR3 protein. The data hold roughly 1,800,000 distinct CDR3 sequences, with just under 50% observed a single time. Turning to this clonotype: As yet, its antigen is unknown.

Total RNA, at least 5 micrograms per sample, came from PBMCs. V is TRBV11-2 and J is TRBJ2-5, with D maybe TRBD2 (6 bases). This receptor was taken from a woman in her thirties or forties in good health. Source material: blood. The CDR3 bases are TGTGCCAGCACTCGCGGGAAGACCCAGTACTTC. It translates to CASTRGKTQYF.